This entry is about one TCR beta chain. This sample is part of a study of blood T cell repertoires in COVID-19. Study at large: PBMCs, B-cell-depleted T cells, or T cells were the source of the cDNA or gDNA that made up the material.

CDR1 is MDHEN, CDR2 SYDVKM, per germline. The V segment lost 3 bases and the J segment 8 bases; nucleotides outside the gene matches: 5. The CDR3 consists of 14 residues. Only in-frame clones appear in the TCRdb table, and some are missing; sequencing was by immunoSEQ multiplex PCR. The sample holds 100,000 or so clones; around 93% are singletons and the top ten take around 16%. Sequences were obtained from peripheral blood. The clonotype originates from a man aged 45-65 years with acute or convalescent COVID-19. The V gene is TRBV28, the J gene TRBJ1-4, with TRBD1 matching 8 bases. The CDR3 DNA reads as TGTGCCAGCAGTTTGGACAGGGTGACGGAAAAACTGTTTTTT. It encodes CASSLDRVTEKLFF.